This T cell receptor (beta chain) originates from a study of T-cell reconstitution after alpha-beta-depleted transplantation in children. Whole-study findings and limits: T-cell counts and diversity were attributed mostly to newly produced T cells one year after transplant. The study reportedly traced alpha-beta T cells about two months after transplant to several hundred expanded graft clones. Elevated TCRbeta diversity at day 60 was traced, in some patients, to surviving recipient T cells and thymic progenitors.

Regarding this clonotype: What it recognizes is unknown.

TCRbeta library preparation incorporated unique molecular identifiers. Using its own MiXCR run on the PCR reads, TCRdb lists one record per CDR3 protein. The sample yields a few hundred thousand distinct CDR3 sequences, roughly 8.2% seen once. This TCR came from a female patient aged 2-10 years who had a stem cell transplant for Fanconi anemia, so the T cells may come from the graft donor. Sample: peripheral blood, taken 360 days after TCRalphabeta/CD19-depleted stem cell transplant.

CDR3 DNA: TGTGCCAGCAGCCACTCTCGACAGGGCCGAGATGAGCAGTTCTTC. Its protein is CASSHSRQGRDEQFF. The chain is built from TRBV3-1 and TRBJ2-1; TRBD1 matches at 7 bases. Trimming removed 3 bases from V and 8 bases from J; junction bases left unmatched: 10. Germline V gene sequence: CDR1 LGHDT, CDR2 YNNKEL (reference sequence). The CDR3 sequence is 15 residues long.